This TCR beta chain comes out of a study of OX40 agonist ivuxolimab in advanced cancers. The overall study: Patients undergoing dose escalation presented with hepatocellular carcinoma, melanoma, renal cell or head and neck cancer.

The CDR3 is made up of 15 amino acids. Trimming took off 0 bases at V and 2 bases at J, with 10 bases between the two ends. CDR1 is GTSNPN, CDR2 SVGIG, per germline (reference sequence). This table comes from immunoSEQ multiplex PCR, and its TCRdb copy is limited to in-frame clones, with some not included. The sample carries 45,000 or so clones, roughly 90% recorded once. The source of this sequence is an adult with an advanced solid tumor such as melanoma, head and neck, liver or kidney cancer. The sequencing used CD4+ or CD8+ T cells sorted from blood, collected in a trial of the OX40 agonist ivuxolimab. The V and J genes are TRBV30 and TRBJ1-4; D might be TRBD1 (6 bases). In DNA, the CDR3 is TGTGCCTGGAGTGTACGCACAGGGACTAATGAAAAACTGTTTTTT. Amino acid sequence: CAWSVRTGTNEKLFF.